A single sample gave rise to the 11 T cell receptor beta chains below, sequenced in a study of blood T cell repertoires in COVID-19 (dated by TCRdb to the early 2020s). Libraries came from the immunoSEQ multiplex PCR assay. Not all clones reach the TCRdb copy of this immuneACCESS table, which keeps in-frame sequences only. Checked studies attribute under half of the gap to unresolved V genes and leave the rest unexplained. This sample gives 300,000 to 350,000 clones in total; about nine tenths of them show up just once. Of the sample, roughly 6% is held by the ten largest clones. Sequencing used peripheral blood. The receptors come from a woman aged 45-59 years with COVID-19, enrolled during active disease.

Comments on this clone: This same CDR3 is encoded by further DNA sequences in the sample. The rearrangement links TRBV29-1 to TRBJ1-2, with 9 bases fitting TRBD1. Trimming removed 4 bases from V and 4 bases from J; junction bases left unmatched: 4. In germline, CDR1 is SQVTM, CDR2 ANQGSEA. This CDR3 region has 13 residues. CDR3 sequence (DNA): TGCAGCGTTGTCGGACAGGGGCTCTATGGCTACACCTTC. Amino acid sequence: CSVVGQGLYGYTF.

This sequence joins TRBV5-4 and TRBJ2-7, with 7 bases aligning to TRBD2. V was pared by 0 bases and J by 3 bases, with 3 bases of the junction left unmatched. The germline V gene has CDR1 SGHNT and CDR2 YYREEE (reference sequence). The CDR3 extends over 14 amino acids. CDR3 protein: CASSLGGGNYEQYF. In nucleotides, the CDR3 is TGTGCCAGCAGCTTGGGGGGGGGAAACTACGAGCAGTACTTC. Full variable domain (outside the CDR3, taken from reference TRBV5-4 and TRBJ2-7): ETGVTQSPTHLIKTRGQQVTLRCSSQSGHNTVSWYQQALGQGPQFIFQYYREEENGRGNFPPRFSGLQFPNYSSELNVNALELDDSALYLCASSLGGGNYEQYFGPGTRLTVT.

V gene TRBV6-2 or TRBV6-3 combines with J gene TRBJ2-3; 13 nucleotides match TRBD2. Trimming removed 4 bases from V and 3 bases from J; junction bases left unmatched: 1. The germline V gene has CDR1 MNHEY and CDR2 SVGEGT. The CDR3 is 15 amino acids. CDR3 region: CASSLLAGGTDTQYF. The CDR3 nucleotides read TGTGCCAGCAGTTTACTAGCGGGAGGGACAGATACGCAGTATTTT.

CDR3 nucleotides: TGTGCCAGCAGCTTTATGCGGGCTCTCGCCGGGGTCTATGGCTACACCTTC. Amino acid sequence: CASSFMRALAGVYGYTF. V usage is TRBV7-2 and J usage is TRBJ1-2; no reliable D call. V lost 3 bases and J lost 4, with 21 bases in between. The length of the CDR3 is 17 residues. Germline lookup yields CDR1 SGHTA and CDR2 FQGNSA.

This clone has only one observation. This chain joins TRBV11-2 and TRBJ2-4; D might be TRBD1 (6 bases). The CDR3 length is 16 residues. Trimming shortened V by 1 base and J by 5 bases, and 15 bases separated the two germline ends. Germline-derived CDR1 and CDR2 are SGHAT and FQNNGV. CDR3 sequence (DNA): TGTGCCAGCAGCTTAGGACTGTCCAGGGGCGAAAACATTCAGTACTTC. This sequence encodes CASSLGLSRGENIQYF. Full variable domain (remainder filled in from reference TRBV11-2 and TRBJ2-4): EAGVAQSPRYKIIEKRQSVAFWCNPISGHATLYWYQQILGQGPKLLIQFQNNGVVDDSQLPKDRFSAERLKGVDSTLKIQPAKLEDSAVYLCASSLGLSRGENIQYFGAGTRLSVL.

As DNA, the CDR3 is TGCGCCAGCAAACGGGACTCCTACGAGCAGTACTTC. Encoded protein: CASKRDSYEQYF. The chain links TRBV5-1 to TRBJ2-7; D is possibly TRBD2 (5 bases). Germline values: CDR1 SGHRS, CDR2 YFSETQ. The CDR3 sequence is 12 residues long. Trimming removed 6 bases from V and 0 bases from J, with 7 bases in between.

The chain joins TRBV27 to TRBJ2-1; D is possibly TRBD2 (6 bases). Trimming pared 7 bases from V and 0 bases from J, leaving 13 bases between. Looked up from germline, CDR1 is MNHEY and CDR2 is SMNVEV (reference sequence). The CDR3 extends over 15 amino acids. CDR3 in DNA: TGTGCCAGCATATCCGGGGGTAGCTCCTACAATGAGCAGTTCTTC. This gives the protein CASISGGSSYNEQFF.

The rearrangement joins TRBV5-6 to TRBJ2-7, with TRBD2 identical over 7 bases. Germline trimming cut 1 base from V and 5 bases from J; bases unmatched to any gene: 12. The CDR3 spans 16 residues. Germline V gene sequence: CDR1 SGHDT, CDR2 YYEEEE. CDR3 DNA: TGTGCCAGCAGCTTGAGCCGGTGGCGGGAGAGCGACGAGCAGTACTTC. It yields the protein CASSLSRWRESDEQYF.

The V and J genes are TRBV7-6 and TRBJ2-1, with TRBD2 matching over 9 bases. The CDR3 contains 15 residues. Germline loops: CDR1 SGHVS, CDR2 FNYEAQ. The V and J ends lost 5 bases and 3 bases, in that order; junction bases with no gene match: 5. The CDR3 DNA sequence: TGTGCCAGCAGCGTGACTAGCGGCTACTACAATGAGCAGTTCTTC. Encoded protein: CASSVTSGYYNEQFF.

The chain's CDR3 is CASSQLRAGGSYGYTF. The CDR3 region has the DNA TGTGCCAGCAGCCAGCTTAGGGCAGGGGGGAGCTATGGCTACACCTTC. The chain recombines TRBV3-1 (or the pseudogene TRBV3-2) with TRBJ1-2, with 7 bases fitting TRBD1. The germline gives CDR1 LGHDT, CDR2 YNNKEL (reference sequence). The junction had 11 bases not matched to a gene; V was cut back by 3 bases and J by 4 bases. The CDR3 sequence is 16 residues long.

V usage is TRBV19 and J usage is TRBJ2-7; 7 bases line up with TRBD1. CDR1 LNHDA and CDR2 SQIVND come from the germline V gene (reference sequence). J gave up 2 bases and V 5 bases, and 9 bases lay outside the gene matches. The CDR3 has 15 amino acids. The CDR3: CASSPRQGKAYEQYF. DNA for the CDR3: TGTGCCAGTAGTCCTCGACAGGGCAAAGCCTACGAGCAGTACTTC.